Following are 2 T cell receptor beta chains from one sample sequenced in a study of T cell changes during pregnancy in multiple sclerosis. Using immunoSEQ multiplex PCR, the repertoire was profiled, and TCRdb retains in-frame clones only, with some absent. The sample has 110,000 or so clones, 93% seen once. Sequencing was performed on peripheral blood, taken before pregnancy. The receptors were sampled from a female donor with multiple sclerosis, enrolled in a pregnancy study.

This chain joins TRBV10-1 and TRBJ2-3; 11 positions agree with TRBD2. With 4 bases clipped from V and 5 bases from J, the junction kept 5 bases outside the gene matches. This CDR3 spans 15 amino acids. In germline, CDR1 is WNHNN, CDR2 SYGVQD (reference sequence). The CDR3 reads CASSVTSGGGDTQYF. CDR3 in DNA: TGCGCCAGCAGTGTTACTAGCGGGGGAGGAGATACGCAGTATTTT.

The CDR3 DNA follows: TGTGCCAGCAGTCCGCCGGCAACCGGGAGCTCCTACGAGCAGTACTTC. It codes for CASSPPATGSSYEQYF. The chain uses TRBV25-1 and TRBJ2-7, with D possibly matching TRBD2 (6 bases). This CDR3 is built from 16 residues. The V end was cut by 5 bases, the J end by 0 bases, with 17 bases between. Germline values: CDR1 MGHDK, CDR2 SYGVNS.